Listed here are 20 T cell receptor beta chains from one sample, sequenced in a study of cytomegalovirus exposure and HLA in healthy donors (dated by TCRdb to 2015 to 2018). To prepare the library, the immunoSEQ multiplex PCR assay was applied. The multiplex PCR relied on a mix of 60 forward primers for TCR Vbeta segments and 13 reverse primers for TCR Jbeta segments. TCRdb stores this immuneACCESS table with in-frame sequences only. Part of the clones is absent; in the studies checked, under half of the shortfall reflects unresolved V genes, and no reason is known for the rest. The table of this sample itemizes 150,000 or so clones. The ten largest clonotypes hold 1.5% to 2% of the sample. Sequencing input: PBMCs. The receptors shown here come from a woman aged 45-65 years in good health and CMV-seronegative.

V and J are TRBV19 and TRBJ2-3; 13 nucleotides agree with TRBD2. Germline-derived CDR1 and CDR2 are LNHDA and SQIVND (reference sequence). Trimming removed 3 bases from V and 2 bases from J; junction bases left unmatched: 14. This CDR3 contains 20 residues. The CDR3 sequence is CASSIATSGGAGHFTDTQYF. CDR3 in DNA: TGTGCCAGTAGTATTGCTACTAGCGGGGGGGCCGGTCATTTCACAGATACGCAGTATTTT.

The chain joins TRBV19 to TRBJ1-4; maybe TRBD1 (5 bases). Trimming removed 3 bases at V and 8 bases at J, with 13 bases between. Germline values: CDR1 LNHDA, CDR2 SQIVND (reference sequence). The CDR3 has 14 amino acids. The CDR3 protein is CASSIAGVREKLFF. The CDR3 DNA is TGTGCCAGTAGTATCGCGGGGGTCAGGGAAAAACTGTTTTTT.

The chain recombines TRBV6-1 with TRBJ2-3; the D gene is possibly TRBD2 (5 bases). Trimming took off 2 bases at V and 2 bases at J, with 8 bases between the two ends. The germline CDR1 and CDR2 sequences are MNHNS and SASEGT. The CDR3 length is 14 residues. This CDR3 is CASSETRSTDTQYF. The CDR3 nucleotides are TGTGCCAGCAGTGAAACTAGATCCACAGATACGCAGTATTTT.

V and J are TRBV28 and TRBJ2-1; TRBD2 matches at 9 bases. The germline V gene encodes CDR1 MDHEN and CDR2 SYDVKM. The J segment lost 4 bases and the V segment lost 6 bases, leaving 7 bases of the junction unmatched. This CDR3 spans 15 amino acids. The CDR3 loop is CASRVTSGEYNEQFF. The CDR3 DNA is TGTGCCAGCAGGGTGACTAGCGGAGAATACAATGAGCAGTTCTTC.

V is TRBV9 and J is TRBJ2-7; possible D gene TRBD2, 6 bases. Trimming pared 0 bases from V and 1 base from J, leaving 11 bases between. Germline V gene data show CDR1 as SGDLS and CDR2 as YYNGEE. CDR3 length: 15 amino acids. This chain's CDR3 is CASSVEGTPSYEQYF. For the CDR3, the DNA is TGTGCCAGCAGCGTAGAAGGGACTCCTTCCTACGAGCAGTACTTC.

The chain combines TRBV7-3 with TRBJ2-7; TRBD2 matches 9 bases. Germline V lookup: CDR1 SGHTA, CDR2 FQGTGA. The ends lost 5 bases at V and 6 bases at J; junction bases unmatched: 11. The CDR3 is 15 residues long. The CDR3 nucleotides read TGTGCCAGCAGCCAGCGGCGGGGGGGCCTCGGCGAGCAGTACTTC. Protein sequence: CASSQRRGGLGEQYF.

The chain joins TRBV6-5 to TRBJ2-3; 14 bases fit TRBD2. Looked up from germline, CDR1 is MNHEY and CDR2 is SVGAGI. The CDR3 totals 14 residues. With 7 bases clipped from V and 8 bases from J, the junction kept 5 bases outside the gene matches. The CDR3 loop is CASTRTSGGSTQYF. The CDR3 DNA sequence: TGTGCCAGCACTAGGACTAGCGGGGGGAGTACGCAGTATTTT.

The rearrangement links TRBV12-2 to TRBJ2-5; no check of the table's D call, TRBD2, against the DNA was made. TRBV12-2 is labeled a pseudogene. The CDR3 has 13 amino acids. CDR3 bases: TGTGCAAGTCGCACACCTAGGTTGGGGACCCAGTACTTC. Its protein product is CASRTPRLGTQYF.

As DNA, the CDR3 is TGTGCCAGCAGTTACTCGGCCAGTCTCAATGAGCAGTTCTTC. It codes for CASSYSASLNEQFF. The gene calls are TRBV6-5 and TRBJ2-1; the D is unclear. The CDR3 is 14 residues long. The germline gives CDR1 MNHEY, CDR2 SVGAGI. V dropped 0 bases and J dropped 6 bases, with 9 bases sitting between them.

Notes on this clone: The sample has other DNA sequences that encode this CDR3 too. The CDR3 DNA sequence: TGTGCCAGCAGCCGGACCCTAGCGGGGGGGACAGATACGCAGTATTTT. Translated: CASSRTLAGGTDTQYF. The chain couples TRBV11-2 to TRBJ2-3; 12 nucleotides match TRBD2. Germline CDR1 is SGHAT and CDR2 is FQNNGV. This CDR3 comprises 16 residues. V dropped 5 bases and J dropped 3; count of bases not matched to a gene: 6.

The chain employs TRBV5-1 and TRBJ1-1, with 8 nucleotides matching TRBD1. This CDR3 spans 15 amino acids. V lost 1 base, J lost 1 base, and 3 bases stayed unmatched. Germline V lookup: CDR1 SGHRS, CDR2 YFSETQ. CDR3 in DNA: TGCGCCAGCAGCTTGACTGGACAGGGGAACACTGAAGCTTTCTTT. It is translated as CASSLTGQGNTEAFF.

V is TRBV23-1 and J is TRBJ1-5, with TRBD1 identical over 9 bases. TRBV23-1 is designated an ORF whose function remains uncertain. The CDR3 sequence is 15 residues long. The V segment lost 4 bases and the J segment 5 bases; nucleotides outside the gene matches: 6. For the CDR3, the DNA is TGCGCCAGCAGTCGGAAGGGACAGGGTGATCAGCCCCAGCATTTT. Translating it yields CASSRKGQGDQPQHF.

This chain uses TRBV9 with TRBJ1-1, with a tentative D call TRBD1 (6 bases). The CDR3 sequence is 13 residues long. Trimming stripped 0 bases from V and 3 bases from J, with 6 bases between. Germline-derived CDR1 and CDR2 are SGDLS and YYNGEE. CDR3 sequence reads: CASSVEGDTEAFF. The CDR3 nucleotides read TGTGCCAGCAGCGTAGAGGGGGACACTGAAGCTTTCTTT.

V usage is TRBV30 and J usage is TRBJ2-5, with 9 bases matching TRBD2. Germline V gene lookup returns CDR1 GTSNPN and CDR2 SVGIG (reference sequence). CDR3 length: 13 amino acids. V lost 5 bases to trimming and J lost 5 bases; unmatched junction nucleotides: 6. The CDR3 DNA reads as TGTGCCTGGGCCGGAAGCGGGAGGGAGACCCAGTACTTC. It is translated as CAWAGSGRETQYF. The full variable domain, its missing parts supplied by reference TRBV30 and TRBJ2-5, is SQTIHQWPATLVQPVGSPLSLECTVEGTSNPNLYWYRQAAGRGLQLLFYSVGIGQISSEVPQNLSASRPQDRQFILSSKKLLLSDSGFYLCAWAGSGRETQYFGPGTRLLVL.

The CDR3 loop is CASSEQGSYQPQHF. DNA of the CDR3: TGTGCCAGCAGTGAACAGGGATCCTATCAGCCCCAGCATTTT. The gene calls are TRBV2 and TRBJ1-5; D might be TRBD1 (5 bases). V shed 2 bases and J shed 5 bases, with 10 bases lying between them. The CDR3 covers 14 residues. Germline CDR1 and CDR2: SNHLY and FYNNEI.

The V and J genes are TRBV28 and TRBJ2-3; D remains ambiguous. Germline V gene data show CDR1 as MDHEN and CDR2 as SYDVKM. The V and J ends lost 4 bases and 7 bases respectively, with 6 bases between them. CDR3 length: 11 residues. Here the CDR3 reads CASSSGYTQYF. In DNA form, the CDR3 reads TGTGCCAGCAGTTCCGGGTATACGCAGTATTTT.

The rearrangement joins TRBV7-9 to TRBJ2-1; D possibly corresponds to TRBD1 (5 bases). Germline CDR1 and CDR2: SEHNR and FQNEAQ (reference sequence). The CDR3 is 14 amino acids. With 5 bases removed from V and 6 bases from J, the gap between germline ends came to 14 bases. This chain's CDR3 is CASSLSSGLNEQFF. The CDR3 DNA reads TGTGCCAGCAGCCTCAGTTCAGGGCTCAATGAGCAGTTCTTC.

CDR3 sequence: CATMGAYGYTF. CDR3 coding DNA: TGTGCCACCATGGGGGCCTATGGCTACACCTTC. The chain couples TRBV15 to TRBJ1-2; weak D call: TRBD1 (6 bases). The CDR3 consists of 11 residues. V lost 7 bases and J 4 bases, leaving 7 bases between the germline ends. CDR1 is LNHNV and CDR2 is YYDKDF in the germline V gene (reference sequence).

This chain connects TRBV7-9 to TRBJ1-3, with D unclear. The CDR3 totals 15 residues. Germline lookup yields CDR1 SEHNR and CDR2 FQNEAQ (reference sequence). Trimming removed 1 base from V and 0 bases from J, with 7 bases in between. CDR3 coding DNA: TGTGCCAGCAGCTTAGGTCTAGGCTCTGGAAACACCATATATTTT. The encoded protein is CASSLGLGSGNTIYF.

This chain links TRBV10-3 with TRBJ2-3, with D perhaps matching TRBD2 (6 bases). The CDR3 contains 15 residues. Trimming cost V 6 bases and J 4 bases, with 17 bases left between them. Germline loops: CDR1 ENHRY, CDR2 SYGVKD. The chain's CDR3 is CAIRAGTQAADTQYF. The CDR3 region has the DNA TGTGCCATCAGAGCCGGGACTCAGGCGGCAGATACGCAGTATTTT.